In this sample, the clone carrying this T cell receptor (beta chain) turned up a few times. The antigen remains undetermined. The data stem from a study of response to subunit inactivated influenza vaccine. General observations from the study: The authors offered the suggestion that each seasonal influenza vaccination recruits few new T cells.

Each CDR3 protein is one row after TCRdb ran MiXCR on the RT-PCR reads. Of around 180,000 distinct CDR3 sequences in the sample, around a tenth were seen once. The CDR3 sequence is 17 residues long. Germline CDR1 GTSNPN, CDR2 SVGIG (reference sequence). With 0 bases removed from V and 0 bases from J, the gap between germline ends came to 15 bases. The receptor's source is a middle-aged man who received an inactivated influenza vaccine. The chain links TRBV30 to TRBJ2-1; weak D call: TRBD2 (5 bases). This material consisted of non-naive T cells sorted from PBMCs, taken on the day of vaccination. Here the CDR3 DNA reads TGTGCCTGGAGTGTACGGCGGCGGGCGAGCTCCTACAATGAGCAGTTCTTC. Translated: CAWSVRRRASSYNEQFF.